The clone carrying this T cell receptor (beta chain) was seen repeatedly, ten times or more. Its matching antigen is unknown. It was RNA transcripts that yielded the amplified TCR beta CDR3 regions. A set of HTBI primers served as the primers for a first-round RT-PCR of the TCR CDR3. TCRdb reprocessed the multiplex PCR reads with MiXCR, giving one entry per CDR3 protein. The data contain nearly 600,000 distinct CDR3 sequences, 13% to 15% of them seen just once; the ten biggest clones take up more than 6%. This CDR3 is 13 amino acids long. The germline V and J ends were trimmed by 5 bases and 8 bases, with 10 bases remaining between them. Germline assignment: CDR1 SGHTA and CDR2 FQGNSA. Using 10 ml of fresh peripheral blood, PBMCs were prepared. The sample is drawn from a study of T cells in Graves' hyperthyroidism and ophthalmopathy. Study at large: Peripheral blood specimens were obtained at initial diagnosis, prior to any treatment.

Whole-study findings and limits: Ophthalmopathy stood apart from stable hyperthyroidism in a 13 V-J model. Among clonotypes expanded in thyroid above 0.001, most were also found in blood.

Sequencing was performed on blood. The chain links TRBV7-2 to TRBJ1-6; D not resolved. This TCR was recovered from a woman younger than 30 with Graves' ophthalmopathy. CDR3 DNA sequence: TGTGCCAGCAGCCCATCGCGGGATTCACCCCTCCACTTT. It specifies CASSPSRDSPLHF.